This passage covers 26 T cell receptor beta chains from one sample sequenced in a study of cytomegalovirus exposure and HLA in healthy donors (dated by TCRdb to about 2017). Library creation used the immunoSEQ multiplex PCR assay. A mixture of 60 forward primers for TCR Vbeta segments and 13 reverse primers for TCR Jbeta segments was used in the multiplex PCR. Held by TCRdb, this immuneACCESS table contains in-frame sequences only and omits some clones. Under half of the omission traces to an unresolved V gene where checked; the cause of the rest is unknown. Across this sample there are about 89,000 clones, with roughly 85% seen only once. Clones ranked in the top ten supply less than 8% of the sample. Sequenced sample: PBMCs. The receptor source for this set is a man aged 35-49 years in good health and CMV-seropositive.

The chain combines TRBV9 with TRBJ2-5; 11 nucleotides line up with TRBD2. The J segment lost 2 bases and the V segment lost 0 bases, leaving 9 bases of the junction unmatched. CDR1 and CDR2 (germline): SGDLS, YYNGEE. CDR3 size: 18 residues. The CDR3 spells CASSVAPSGRSLQETQYF. CDR3 nucleotides: TGTGCCAGCAGCGTAGCTCCTAGCGGGAGGTCTCTACAAGAGACCCAGTACTTC. Together with reference TRBV9 and TRBJ2-5, the CDR3 gives the full variable domain: DSGVTQTPKHLITATGQRVTLRCSPRSGDLSVYWYQQSLDQGLQFLIQYYNGEERAKGNILERFSAQQFPDLHSELNLSSLELGDSALYFCASSVAPSGRSLQETQYFGPGTRLLVL.

The gene calls are TRBV2 and TRBJ1-6, with D uncertain. The length of the CDR3 is 12 residues. The V gene lost 7 bases and the J gene lost 9 bases, with 10 bases spanning the gap. Germline assignment: CDR1 SNHLY and CDR2 FYNNEI. The DNA of the CDR3 is TGTGCCAGCAATTACGGTGGTTCACCCCTCCACTTT. Translated, it gives CASNYGGSPLHF.

The chain links TRBV7-6 to TRBJ2-3, with D unresolved. This CDR3 has 15 residues. Germline lookup yields CDR1 SGHVS and CDR2 FNYEAQ. Trimming removed 1 base at V and 3 bases at J, with 11 bases between. CDR3 loop: CASSLDGLLTDTQYF. The CDR3 DNA follows: TGTGCCAGCAGCTTAGATGGGCTCCTTACAGATACGCAGTATTTT.

This sequence joins TRBV10-3 and TRBJ1-1; tentative D call: TRBD1 (6 bases). The germline CDR1 and CDR2 sequences are ENHRY and SYGVKD. V dropped 7 bases and J dropped 0 bases, with 15 bases sitting between them. The CDR3 is made up of 15 amino acids. The CDR3 region is CAIKGQGHMNTEAFF. CDR3 sequence (DNA): TGTGCCATCAAGGGGCAGGGACACATGAACACTGAAGCTTTCTTT.

V is TRBV7-9 and J is TRBJ1-1; possibly TRBD1 for D (5 bases). Trimming removed 4 bases at V and 0 bases at J, with 9 bases between. This CDR3 is 14 amino acids long. Germline V gene data show CDR1 as SEHNR and CDR2 as FQNEAQ (reference sequence). DNA of the CDR3: TGTGCCAGCAGCTCTCAGGGCATGAACACTGAAGCTTTCTTT. This translates into CASSSQGMNTEAFF.

This clone was seen a few times. The CDR3: CASSFGQGATYTGELFF. The CDR3 DNA sequence: TGCGCCAGCAGCTTCGGACAGGGGGCGACGTACACCGGGGAGCTGTTTTTT. The V call is TRBV5-1, the J call TRBJ2-2; 11 nucleotides agree with TRBD1. This CDR3 contains 17 residues. J lost 3 bases, V lost 2 bases, and 6 bases had no gene match. The germline gives CDR1 SGHRS, CDR2 YFSETQ.

This chain links TRBV19 with TRBJ2-1, with a weak D call TRBD2 (6 bases). The CDR3 runs to 13 residues. Per the germline V gene, CDR1 is LNHDA and CDR2 is SQIVND (reference sequence). V dropped 5 bases and J dropped 6 bases, with 11 bases sitting between them. DNA of the CDR3: TGTGCCAGTAGTTTCGCGGGACTCAATGAGCAGTTCTTC. Its protein product is CASSFAGLNEQFF.

The gene calls are TRBV7-9 and TRBJ2-1; D uncertain. In germline, CDR1 is SEHNR, CDR2 FQNEAQ (reference sequence). V lost 5 bases, J lost 5 bases, and 16 bases lay in between. The CDR3 length is 15 residues. CDR3 protein: CASSPRLERNNEQFF. The CDR3 bases are TGTGCCAGCAGCCCCCGCCTAGAAAGGAACAATGAGCAGTTCTTC.

The CDR3: CASSLLGGAGEKLFF. In DNA form, the CDR3 reads TGTGCCAGCAGTTTATTGGGGGGGGCAGGCGAAAAACTGTTTTTT. This rearrangement joins TRBV28 to TRBJ1-4, with a possible D match to TRBD1 (6 bases). The germline V and J ends were trimmed by 1 base and 8 bases, with 14 bases remaining between them. This CDR3 is built from 15 residues. Looked up from germline, CDR1 is MDHEN and CDR2 is SYDVKM.

This clone was recorded a few times. This chain uses TRBV13 with TRBJ1-4; D uncertain. The CDR3 is made up of 12 amino acids. V lost 4 bases and J 13 bases, leaving 13 bases between the germline ends. Germline-derived CDR1 and CDR2 are PRHDT and FYEKMQ (reference sequence). CDR3 loop: CASSSRGLSLFF. The CDR3 DNA reads as TGTGCCAGCAGCTCTCGAGGACTTTCACTGTTTTTT. Combining the CDR3 with reference TRBV13 and TRBJ1-4 gives the whole variable domain AAGVIQSPRHLIKEKRETATLKCYPIPRHDTVYWYQQGPGQDPQFLISFYEKMQSDKGSIPDRFSAQQFSDYHSELNMSSLELGDSALYFCASSSRGLSLFFGSGTQLSVL.

The chain links TRBV11-1 to TRBJ2-2; 10 bases agree with TRBD1. J gave up 6 bases and V 5 bases, and 9 bases lay outside the gene matches. The CDR3 is made up of 16 amino acids. Germline V gene sequence: CDR1 SGHAT, CDR2 FQDESV (reference sequence). The CDR3 region has the DNA TGTGCCAGCAGCCTTGGGACAGGGGCTCAAGCCGGGGAGCTGTTTTTT. Its translation: CASSLGTGAQAGELFF.

The chain employs TRBV19 and TRBJ1-1; TRBD1 is a possible D gene (6 bases). CDR3 size: 14 residues. Looked up from germline, CDR1 is LNHDA and CDR2 is SQIVND (reference sequence). V was pared by 3 bases and J by 4 bases, with 12 bases between. DNA for the CDR3: TGTGCCAGTAGTATGGGGGCTTGGATCACTGAAGCTTTCTTT. This encodes CASSMGAWITEAFF.

The chain is built from TRBV19 and TRBJ1-5; the D gene is possibly TRBD1 (6 bases). Trimming removed 3 bases from V and 4 bases from J, with 19 bases in between. The length of the CDR3 is 17 residues. The germline CDR1 and CDR2 sequences are LNHDA and SQIVND (reference sequence). DNA for the CDR3: TGTGCCAGTAGTATCAGTGCTACAGGGTCCCTAAATCAGCCCCAGCATTTT. It yields the protein CASSISATGSLNQPQHF.

The rearrangement links TRBV10-3 to TRBJ2-1, with 10 nucleotides matching TRBD2. J lost 6 bases, V lost 11 bases, and 7 bases had no gene match. Germline V CDR1 and CDR2: ENHRY, SYGVKD. The CDR3 runs to 13 residues. CDR3 region: CAASGGAGNEQFF. The CDR3 nucleotides read TGTGCCGCAAGCGGGGGGGCCGGCAATGAGCAGTTCTTC.

The chain is built from TRBV6-5 and TRBJ1-4; no firm D call. V was shortened by 2 bases and J by 5 bases, with 9 bases between the two germline ends. This CDR3 is built from 14 residues. Germline CDR1 and CDR2: MNHEY and SVGAGI. Here the CDR3 reads CASSYHPLNEKLFF. DNA for the CDR3: TGTGCCAGCAGTTACCACCCCCTAAATGAAAAACTGTTTTTT.

This chain uses TRBV19 with TRBJ1-2; D is uncertain. Looked up from germline, CDR1 is LNHDA and CDR2 is SQIVND (reference sequence). Trimming stripped 4 bases from V and 5 bases from J, with 5 bases between. The CDR3 is 11 residues long. Here the CDR3 reads CASSNEYGYTF. The CDR3 coding sequence is TGTGCCAGTAGTAACGAGTATGGCTACACCTTC.

J is TRBJ2-7 and V is TRBV7-9, with D possibly TRBD1 on 5 matching bases. Germline V lookup: CDR1 SEHNR, CDR2 FQNEAQ (reference sequence). The CDR3 extends over 15 amino acids. Trimming stripped 6 bases from V and 3 bases from J, with 18 bases between. The chain's CDR3 is CASSRDSGRYYEQYF. The CDR3 nucleotides are TGTGCCAGCAGTCGAGACAGTGGGCGCTACTACGAGCAGTACTTC.

This rearrangement joins TRBV5-4 to TRBJ1-3; 7 bases are a match to TRBD1. The CDR3 sequence is 14 residues long. Germline values: CDR1 SGHNT, CDR2 YYREEE (reference sequence). V dropped 4 bases and J dropped 2; count of bases not matched to a gene: 3. The CDR3 nucleotides are TGTGCCAGCAGCCAGCAGGGGGCTGGAAACACCATATATTTT. Translating gives CASSQQGAGNTIYF.

This clone occurred once. The chain uses TRBV19 and TRBJ1-4, with D uncertain. V lost 1 base and J lost 4, with 7 bases in between. This CDR3 has 14 amino acids. Germline V gives CDR1 LNHDA, CDR2 SQIVND (reference sequence). CDR3 amino acids: CASSIGQVNEKLFF. DNA for the CDR3: TGTGCCAGTAGTATAGGGCAAGTTAATGAAAAACTGTTTTTT.

CDR3 region: CASSSPGGNEQFF. CDR3 coding DNA: TGTGCCAGCAGCTCCCCCGGGGGAAATGAGCAGTTCTTC. This chain uses TRBV7-9 with TRBJ2-1; D is possibly TRBD2 (6 bases). CDR1 and CDR2 (germline): SEHNR, FQNEAQ (reference sequence). The CDR3 is 13 residues long. The V end was cut by 4 bases, the J end by 7 bases, with 11 bases between.

The V call is TRBV11-2, the J call TRBJ2-5; 10 nucleotides match TRBD2. The CDR3 runs to 16 residues. Germline lookup yields CDR1 SGHAT and CDR2 FQNNGV. V lost 1 base, J lost 3 bases, and 5 bases stayed unmatched. The CDR3 sequence: CASSLVHLAGEETQYF. In nucleotides, the CDR3 is TGTGCCAGCAGCTTAGTGCACCTAGCGGGAGAAGAGACCCAGTACTTC.

This clone was seen a few times. This chain joins TRBV19 and TRBJ2-1; D not certain. The germline V and J ends were trimmed by 1 base and 5 bases, with 9 bases remaining between them. The CDR3 runs to 14 residues. Germline-derived CDR1 and CDR2 are LNHDA and SQIVND (reference sequence). The CDR3 loop is CASSIGTRDNEQFF. CDR3 DNA: TGTGCCAGTAGTATAGGTACCCGGGACAATGAGCAGTTCTTC.

The chain couples TRBV11-2 to TRBJ2-7; 7 nucleotides agree with TRBD2. This CDR3 has 15 residues. V lost 5 bases, J lost 0 bases, and 7 bases stayed unmatched. CDR1 is SGHAT, CDR2 FQNNGV, per germline. The DNA for the CDR3 is TGTGCCAGCAGCCCCGGGTGGACTAGCTCCTACGAGCAGTACTTC. It codes for CASSPGWTSSYEQYF. The variable domain in full, completed from reference TRBV11-2 and TRBJ2-7, reads EAGVAQSPRYKIIEKRQSVAFWCNPISGHATLYWYQQILGQGPKLLIQFQNNGVVDDSQLPKDRFSAERLKGVDSTLKIQPAKLEDSAVYLCASSPGWTSSYEQYFGPGTRLTVT.

The CDR3 sequence is CASSQDYSLSSYNSPLHF. The CDR3, as DNA: TGCGCCAGCAGCCAAGATTATTCACTTAGCTCCTATAATTCACCCCTCCACTTT. The chain couples TRBV4-1 to TRBJ1-6; no firm D call. Trimming shortened V by 0 bases and J by 0 bases, and 12 bases separated the two germline ends. Germline V gene sequence: CDR1 MGHRA, CDR2 YSYEKL. The CDR3 contains 18 residues.

The chain uses TRBV9 and TRBJ2-1; 8 nucleotides align to TRBD2. Looked up from germline, CDR1 is SGDLS and CDR2 is YYNGEE. CDR3 size: 18 residues. Trimming took 0 bases from V and 6 from J; bases not matched to a gene: 14. CDR3 region: CASSVGIGGTSWGNEQFF. The CDR3, as DNA: TGTGCCAGCAGCGTAGGGATTGGAGGGACTAGTTGGGGCAATGAGCAGTTCTTC.

The chain recombines TRBV11-3 with TRBJ2-3; maybe TRBD1 (5 bases). There are 13 residues in the CDR3. V was cut by 8 bases and J by 5 bases, with 14 bases left in between. CDR1 SGHNT and CDR2 YENEEA come from the germline V gene. This chain's CDR3 is CASAETVGDTQYF. CDR3 nucleotide sequence: TGTGCCAGCGCTGAGACAGTAGGAGATACGCAGTATTTT.